One and the same sample provided the 20 T cell receptor beta chains below, sequenced in a study of T cells in Graves' hyperthyroidism and ophthalmopathy. The CDR3 regions of TCR beta were amplified from RNA transcripts. An initial round of RT-PCR targeting the TCR CDR3 relied on the HTBI primer set. TCRdb re-called the multiplex PCR reads through MiXCR, storing one row per CDR3 protein. Of 250,000 to 300,000 distinct CDR3 sequences in the sample, 12% to 15% were seen once. Source material: blood. Every receptor here comes from a woman aged 40 to 55 with Graves' hyperthyroidism.

This clonotype was seen more than once but under ten times. The V call is TRBV5-8, the J call TRBJ2-2; no clear D gene. With 0 bases removed from V and 0 bases from J, the gap between germline ends came to 9 bases. Germline assignment: CDR1 SGHTS and CDR2 YDEGEE. The CDR3 totals 16 residues. DNA of the CDR3: TGTGCCAGCAGCTTGGTAGGCACCTCGAACACCGGGGAGCTGTTTTTT. Translating gives CASSLVGTSNTGELFF.

Ten or more counts support this clonotype. V usage is TRBV28 and J usage is TRBJ1-5; the D is unclear. The CDR3 spans 13 residues. Germline values: CDR1 MDHEN, CDR2 SYDVKM. V was trimmed by 4 bases and J by 3 bases, leaving 7 bases between them. The CDR3: CASSWVLNQPQHF. DNA of the CDR3: TGTGCCAGCAGTTGGGTCCTCAATCAGCCCCAGCATTTT.

This clonotype was seen many times. This chain connects TRBV20-1 to TRBJ2-7, with 12 bases lining up with TRBD2. CDR3 length: 13 amino acids. Germline lookup yields CDR1 DFQATT and CDR2 SNEGSKA (reference sequence). The V segment lost 6 bases and the J segment 6 bases; nucleotides outside the gene matches: 6. The CDR3 region is CSAPTSGRGEQYF. In nucleotides, the CDR3 is TGCAGTGCACCGACTAGCGGGAGAGGCGAGCAGTACTTC.

In its sample, this clonotype was seen once. A much larger clone sits a single nucleotide away, making a read error possible. The chain combines TRBV19 with TRBJ1-5, with a tentative D call TRBD1 (5 bases). Germline loops: CDR1 LNHDA, CDR2 SQIVND (reference sequence). The CDR3 spans 15 residues. CDR3 protein: CASSQQAYSNQTQHF. Here the CDR3 DNA reads TGTGCCAGTAGCCAACAGGCTTATAGCAATCAGACCCAGCATTTT.

The table lists this clonotype with many counts. This chain joins TRBV5-1 and TRBJ2-7, with D perhaps TRBD1 (6 bases). CDR1 and CDR2 from the germline V gene are SGHRS and YFSETQ. The CDR3 extends over 14 amino acids. Between the trimmed V and J ends, which lost 3 bases and 6 bases, there was a span of 16 bases. CDR3 nucleotides: TGCGCCAGCAGCTCAACAGGGACGTATGGCGAGCAGTACTTC. Its protein product is CASSSTGTYGEQYF.

The chain employs TRBV7-8 and TRBJ1-6, with D maybe TRBD1 (5 bases). This CDR3 contains 13 residues. Looked up from germline, CDR1 is SGHVS and CDR2 is FQNEAQ. Trimming took off 5 bases at V and 13 bases at J, with 15 bases between the two ends. The CDR3, as DNA: TGTGCCAGCAGCAGAACGACAGCGCCCCCCCTCCACTTT. It yields the protein CASSRTTAPPLHF.

This clonotype has ten or more counts. The gene calls are TRBV3-1 and TRBJ2-2; D gene unclear. Trimming pared 0 bases from V and 7 bases from J, leaving 6 bases between. The CDR3 loop spans 13 amino acids. Per the germline V gene, CDR1 is LGHDT and CDR2 is YNNKEL (reference sequence). CDR3 residues: CASSQDLGGELFF. CDR3 sequence (DNA): TGTGCCAGCAGCCAAGATCTGGGCGGGGAGCTGTTTTTT.

This clonotype was recorded a few times. Written as DNA, the CDR3 is TGTGCCAGCGCCGGGCCGGGGACCGGGGAGCTGTTTTTT. This encodes CASAGPGTGELFF. The J gene is TRBJ2-2, the V gene TRBV11-2, with D perhaps matching TRBD2 (5 bases). The CDR3 contains 13 residues. V shed 8 bases and J shed 5 bases, with 12 bases lying between them. CDR1 is SGHAT, CDR2 FQNNGV, per germline.

This clonotype was detected many times. This chain connects TRBV20-1 to TRBJ1-6; D unresolved. V shed 0 bases and J shed 9 bases, with 18 bases lying between them. Germline loops: CDR1 DFQATT, CDR2 SNEGSKA (reference sequence). The CDR3 has 16 residues. The CDR3, as DNA: TGCAGTGCTAGAGAGGCGTTGAGGGTGGAAAGTTCACCCCTCCACTTT. Translation gives CSAREALRVESSPLHF.

This chain joins TRBV6-1 and TRBJ2-1, with D possibly matching TRBD2 (6 bases). The CDR3 extends over 16 amino acids. V was cut by 1 base and J by 1 base, with 11 bases left in between. Per germline, CDR1 MNHNS and CDR2 SASEGT. In DNA, the CDR3 is TGTGCCAGCAGTGAAGAGGGAGGCAGTTCCTACAATGAGCAGTTCTTC. Protein product: CASSEEGGSSYNEQFF.

This clonotype was detected many times. J is TRBJ2-5 and V is TRBV11-2, with 8 bases matching TRBD1. V was pared by 0 bases and J by 7 bases, with 4 bases of the junction left unmatched. CDR1 SGHAT and CDR2 FQNNGV come from the germline V gene. The CDR3 covers 14 residues. CDR3 residues: CASSLEGTGRTQYF. DNA of the CDR3: TGTGCCAGCAGCTTAGAAGGGACAGGACGGACCCAGTACTTC.

This clonotype was recorded at least ten times. The chain recombines TRBV15 with TRBJ1-2, with 9 bases aligning to TRBD1. The CDR3 contains 14 residues. Germline V CDR1 and CDR2: LNHNV, YYDKDF (reference sequence). V lost 5 bases and J lost 4; bases outside the gene matches: 5. In nucleotides, the CDR3 is TGTGCCACCAGCTCCAGGACAGGGGTCTATGGCTACACCTTC. The encoded protein is CATSSRTGVYGYTF.

This clonotype was seen at least ten times. The V and J genes are TRBV12-3 or TRBV12-4 and TRBJ2-5; 13 bases map to TRBD2. Trimming removed 4 bases from V and 5 bases from J; junction bases left unmatched: 7. The CDR3 spans 16 residues. The chain's CDR3 is CASSWTSGSSIETQYF. CDR3 in DNA: TGTGCCAGCAGTTGGACTAGCGGGAGTTCTATCGAGACCCAGTACTTC.

This clonotype showed up many times. V and J are TRBV19 and TRBJ1-1, with D maybe TRBD1 (5 bases). The germline V and J ends were trimmed by 1 base and 4 bases, with 7 bases remaining between them. The germline V gene has CDR1 LNHDA and CDR2 SQIVND (reference sequence). The CDR3 is made up of 13 amino acids. The CDR3 sequence is CASSIAGGTEAFF. The CDR3 region has the DNA TGTGCCAGTAGTATAGCGGGGGGCACTGAAGCTTTCTTT.

In this sample, this clonotype turned up many times. V gene TRBV28 combines with J gene TRBJ2-1; TRBD2 matches at 10 bases. Losses at the gene ends were 8 bases for V and 7 bases for J; bases not matched to a gene: 11. The germline V gene encodes CDR1 MDHEN and CDR2 SYDVKM. This CDR3 has 15 residues. The chain's CDR3 is CASREAGGPKNEQFF. CDR3 nucleotide sequence: TGTGCCAGCCGAGAAGCGGGAGGGCCGAAAAATGAGCAGTTCTTC.

This clonotype was seen at least ten times. The chain combines TRBV3-1 with TRBJ2-3; D is perhaps TRBD2 (6 bases). V was shortened by 9 bases and J by 4 bases, with 8 bases between the two germline ends. Germline values: CDR1 LGHDT, CDR2 YNNKEL (reference sequence). The CDR3 contains 11 residues. CDR3 sequence reads: CASRGSDTQYF. The CDR3 bases are TGTGCCAGTCGGGGGTCAGATACGCAGTATTTT.

This chain uses TRBV18 with TRBJ2-7, with 8 nucleotides matching TRBD1. CDR3 size: 12 residues. V was pared by 5 bases and J by 6 bases, with 3 bases of the junction left unmatched. Germline CDR1 reads KGHSH; CDR2 reads LQKENI. CDR3 bases: TGTGCCAGCTCAATGACAGGGGTCGAGCAGTACTTC. Translating it yields CASSMTGVEQYF.

The sample holds many counts of this clonotype. This rearrangement joins TRBV10-3 to TRBJ2-5; 11 bases match TRBD2. The CDR3 is 18 amino acids. CDR1 ENHRY and CDR2 SYGVKD come from the germline V gene. J gave up 1 base and V 2 bases, and 9 bases lay outside the gene matches. CDR3 bases: TGTGCCATCAGTGAGGGCGGACTAGCGGGCGCCTTCCAAGAGACCCAGTACTTC. This codes for CAISEGGLAGAFQETQYF.

There are many counts of this clonotype. This chain uses TRBV2 with TRBJ1-1; the D is unclear. Germline assignment: CDR1 SNHLY and CDR2 FYNNEI. The CDR3 length is 15 residues. Trimming shortened V by 6 bases and J by 4 bases, and 18 bases separated the two germline ends. The CDR3 sequence is CASSGNNHRTTEAFF. In DNA form, the CDR3 reads TGTGCCAGCAGCGGGAATAACCATCGGACCACTGAAGCTTTCTTT.

This clonotype appeared many times. V gene TRBV3-1 combines with J gene TRBJ2-3; the D gene is possibly TRBD2 (6 bases). The germline CDR1 and CDR2 sequences are LGHDT and YNNKEL (reference sequence). Trimming removed 4 bases from V and 0 bases from J, with 11 bases in between. The CDR3 is 15 amino acids. The CDR3 bases are TGTGCCAGCAGCCCCGCGGGGCCTAGCACAGATACGCAGTATTTT. This translates into CASSPAGPSTDTQYF.